This T cell receptor beta chain is from a study of regulatory T cells in long-lasting Graves disease. This clonotype has a count of ten or more. Its antigen remains unidentified. To make TCR beta libraries, researchers used iRepertoire HTBI primers and Arm-PCR of CDR3 regions. TCRdb fed the multiplex PCR reads into MiXCR, producing one record per CDR3 protein. The sample holds 390,000 or so distinct CDR3 sequences, around 23% seen once. Time point noted: persistent/refractory GD, antithyroid drugs over 5 years with positive TRAb. PBMC-derived RNA was used for the TCR library. Study-level findings and limits: The study found TRBV28, TRBJ1-2 and TRBJ2-5 favored in persistent disease. Relative to new patients (roughly 970), persistent patients exhibited greater sharing of public clonotypes (approximately 2,500).

The germline V gene has CDR1 LNHDA and CDR2 SQIVND (reference sequence). This CDR3 is 11 amino acids long. Trimming stripped 7 bases from V and 6 bases from J, with 10 bases between. The clonotype was recovered from a woman between 35 and 50 years old with Graves disease. The source was peripheral blood mononuclear cells (PBMCs), collected when the disease was refractory, from a patient treated with antithyroid drugs. The rearrangement links TRBV19 to TRBJ2-7; no firm D call. DNA of the CDR3: TGTGCCAGTAAAATAAGGCTCGAGCAGTACTTC. Amino acids: CASKIRLEQYF. The full variable domain, in which reference TRBV19 and TRBJ2-7 provide the parts outside the CDR3, is DGGITQSPKYLFRKEGQNVTLSCEQNLNHDAMYWYRQDPGQGLRLIYYSQIVNDFQKGDIAEGYSVSREKKESFPLTVTSAQKNPTAFYLCASKIRLEQYFGPGTRLTVT.